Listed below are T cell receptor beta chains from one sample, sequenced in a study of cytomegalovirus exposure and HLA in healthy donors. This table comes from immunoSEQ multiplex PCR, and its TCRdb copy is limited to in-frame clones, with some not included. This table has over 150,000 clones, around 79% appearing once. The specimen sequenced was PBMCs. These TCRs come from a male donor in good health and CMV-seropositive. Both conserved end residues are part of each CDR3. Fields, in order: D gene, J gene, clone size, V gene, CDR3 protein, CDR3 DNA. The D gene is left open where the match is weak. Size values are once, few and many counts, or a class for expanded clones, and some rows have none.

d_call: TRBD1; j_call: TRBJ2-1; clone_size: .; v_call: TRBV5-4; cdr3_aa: CASSPGTEYNEQFF; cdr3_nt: TGTGCCAGCAGCCCCGGGACAGAATACAATGAGCAGTTCTTC
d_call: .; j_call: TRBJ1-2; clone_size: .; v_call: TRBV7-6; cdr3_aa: CASSPSTTTYGYTF; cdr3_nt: TGTGCCAGCAGCCCCTCGACTACAACCTATGGCTACACCTTC
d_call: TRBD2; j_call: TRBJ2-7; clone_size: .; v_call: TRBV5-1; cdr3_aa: CASSSTSGGPKVKQYF; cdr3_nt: TGCGCCAGCAGCTCGACTAGCGGGGGCCCAAAGGTCAAGCAGTACTTC
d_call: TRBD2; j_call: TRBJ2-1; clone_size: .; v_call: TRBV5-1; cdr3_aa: CASSLAAGLSGVHEQFF; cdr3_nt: TGCGCCAGCAGCTTGGCCGCGGGCCTTAGCGGGGTCCATGAGCAGTTCTTC
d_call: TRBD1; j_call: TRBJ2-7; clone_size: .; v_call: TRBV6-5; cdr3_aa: CASSRRDSAYEQYF; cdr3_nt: TGTGCCAGCAGTCGCCGGGACAGCGCCTACGAGCAGTACTTC
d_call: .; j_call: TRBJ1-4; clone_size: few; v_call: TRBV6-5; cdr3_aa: CASSYSGTRPEKLFF; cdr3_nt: TGTGCCAGCAGTTACTCAGGGACACGACCCGAAAAACTGTTTTTT
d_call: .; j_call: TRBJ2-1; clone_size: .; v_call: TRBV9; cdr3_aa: CASSASGEPYYEQFF; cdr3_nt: TGTGCCAGCAGCGCCTCGGGGGAGCCTTACTACGAGCAGTTCTTC
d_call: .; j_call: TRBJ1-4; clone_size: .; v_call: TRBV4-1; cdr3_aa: CASSPPPYSEKLFF; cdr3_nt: TGCGCCAGCAGCCCCCCTCCCTATTCTGAAAAACTGTTTTTT
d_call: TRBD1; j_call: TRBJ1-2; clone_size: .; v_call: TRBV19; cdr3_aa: CASSHRGANYGYTF; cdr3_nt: TGTGCCAGTAGTCACAGGGGGGCTAACTATGGCTACACCTTC
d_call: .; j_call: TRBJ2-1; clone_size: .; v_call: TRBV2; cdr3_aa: CASRLVNEQFF; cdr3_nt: TGTGCCAGCAGACTAGTCAATGAGCAGTTCTTC